The rows below give T cell receptor beta chains drawn from one sample of a study of identical twins. In TCRdb, the 5' RACE reads were re-called with MiXCR into one record per CDR3 protein. The sample lists about 480,000 distinct CDR3 sequences, approximately 14% seen once, with around 0.57% in the top ten. This sample also appeared in a second study, on yellow fever vaccine responses in identical twins.

The sequenced sample consisted of CD4+ T cells sorted from blood. Receptors originate from a young woman in good health. CDR3s include the opening cysteine and the closing phenylalanine or tryptophan. D genes are given only for firm matches. Size values are once, few and many counts, or a class for expanded clones, and some rows have none.

CDR3nt	CDR3aa	v_gene	d_gene	abundance	j_gene
TGTGCCAGCAGCCCTAACCCGGCCAGGGTTCTAGAGACCCAGTACTTC	CASSPNPARVLETQYF	TRBV6-1	.	few	TRBJ2-5
TGTGCCAGCAGCGTAGCTCCGTCTTACCAAGAGACCCAGTACTTC	CASSVAPSYQETQYF	TRBV9	.	few	TRBJ2-5
TGCGCCAGCAGCCCCGGGACAGGGGTGAACAATGAGCAGTTCTTC	CASSPGTGVNNEQFF	TRBV5-1	TRBD1	few	TRBJ2-1
TGTGCCAGCAGCCCCGTGACTGTTACCGGGGAGCTGTTTTTT	CASSPVTVTGELFF	TRBV7-8	.	many	TRBJ2-2
TGTGCCAGCCCTCCCCAAGACAGGGACAACAATGAGCAGTTCTTC	CASPPQDRDNNEQFF	TRBV7-9	TRBD1	.	TRBJ2-1
TGTGCCAGCAACACAGGCCTCTACGAGCAGTACTTC	CASNTGLYEQYF	TRBV12-3/TRBV12-4	.	few	TRBJ2-7
TGTGCCAGCAGTTACCGAGCGGGTTCTTCCCCCACAGATACGCAGTATTTT	CASSYRAGSSPTDTQYF	TRBV6-2/TRBV6-3	.	.	TRBJ2-3
TGTGCCAGCAGTTTACGTACTGTCTTCCAAGAGACCCAGTACTTC	CASSLRTVFQETQYF	TRBV28	.	.	TRBJ2-5
TGTGCCAGCAGGTCTAACAATGAGCAGTTCTTC	CASRSNNEQFF	TRBV12-3/TRBV12-4	.	.	TRBJ2-1
TGCAGCGTTTCAACGTACCCGACTAGCGGGAGCCGCTACGAGCAGTACTTC	CSVSTYPTSGSRYEQYF	TRBV29-1	TRBD2	few	TRBJ2-7
TGTGCCAGCAGTAGTCCGGGACAGGGGCCCGGGGAGCTGTTTTTT	CASSSPGQGPGELFF	TRBV11-2	TRBD1	.	TRBJ2-2
TGCAGTGCTAGAGATAAATCTTCGTGGACTATTCCCCAGTATTTT	CSARDKSSWTIPQYF	TRBV20-1	.	few	TRBJ2-3
TGCGCCAGCAGCCAAGGCGGTGCAGGAGCCTACGAGCAGTACTTC	CASSQGGAGAYEQYF	TRBV4-3	.	.	TRBJ2-7
TGTGCCAGCAGCAATTCCGGCCTTAATGAAAAACTGTTTTTT	CASSNSGLNEKLFF	TRBV7-9	.	few	TRBJ1-4
TGTGCCAGCAGCCAAGGTTCGAGAGAGCCCTACACCGGGGAGCTGTTTTTT	CASSQGSREPYTGELFF	TRBV4-2	.	few	TRBJ2-2
TGTGCCAGCAGCCTGGGGGACAGGATCCAAGAGACCCAGTACTTC	CASSLGDRIQETQYF	TRBV7-9	TRBD1	few	TRBJ2-5
TGTGCCAGCAGCTTCCTGGGGGGGACTCTCCGCACAGATACGCAGTATTTT	CASSFLGGTLRTDTQYF	TRBV11-1	TRBD2	few	TRBJ2-3
TGTGCCAGTAGCGTCGACAGCTTCCCTGGAAACACCATATATTTT	CASSVDSFPGNTIYF	TRBV19	.	.	TRBJ1-3
TGTGCCAGCAGCCAAGATACTAGCGGAGGAAAGACCCAGTACTTC	CASSQDTSGGKTQYF	TRBV4-2	TRBD2	many	TRBJ2-5
TGTGCCAGCAGCCAAGATGGGGGTAGCGGGGGGTTTGAGTTCTTC	CASSQDGGSGGFEFF	TRBV4-2	TRBD2	.	TRBJ2-1
TGTGCCAGCAGAAGACTGGACAGGGGCGAAGAGACCCAGTACTTC	CASRRLDRGEETQYF	TRBV21-1	.	.	TRBJ2-5
TGTGCCAGCAGTGCCAACCCGGGACAGGGGGCCTACGAGCAGTACTTC	CASSANPGQGAYEQYF	TRBV25-1	TRBD1	few	TRBJ2-7
TGTGCCAGCAGCCCCGGAACTAGTAAGCAGTTCTTC	CASSPGTSKQFF	TRBV11-2	.	.	TRBJ2-1
TGCGCCAGCAGACCTCAGACAGGCAGTATTGGCACTGAAGCTTTCTTT	CASRPQTGSIGTEAFF	TRBV5-1	.	.	TRBJ1-1
TGTGCCAGCAGCCAAGTGGGGTCTCTTGATACGCAGTATTTT	CASSQVGSLDTQYF	TRBV14	.	.	TRBJ2-3
TGTGCCAGCAGGGGACGACCGCCTGAGCAGTTCTTC	CASRGRPPEQFF	TRBV5-4	.	.	TRBJ2-1
TGCGCCAGCAGTGAGACAGGCTACAATGAGCAGTTCTTC	CASSETGYNEQFF	TRBV10-1	.	.	TRBJ2-1
TGTGCCAGCAGTCGATACCCCACCTCCCTCTCTGGGGCCAACGTCCTGACTTTC	CASSRYPTSLSGANVLTF	TRBV6-1	.	few	TRBJ2-6
TGTGCCAGCAGTTACCCGGGACAGGGGTTCTACGAGCAGTACTTC	CASSYPGQGFYEQYF	TRBV6-2/TRBV6-3	TRBD1	.	TRBJ2-7
TGCAGCGGAGGCAGGGCCTACGAGCAGTACTTC	CSGGRAYEQYF	TRBV29-1	.	few	TRBJ2-7
TGCAGTGCTAGAGATGCCCCCGGACGGCCCCCAGTCTTGTACGAGCAGTACTTC	CSARDAPGRPPVLYEQYF	TRBV20-1	.	.	TRBJ2-7
TGCAGCGTGGAGACTAGCCCCGAGCAGTTCTTC	CSVETSPEQFF	TRBV29-1	TRBD2	many	TRBJ2-1
TGTGCCAGCAGCTTAATGGTGGGGGGGTACAATGAGCAGTTCTTC	CASSLMVGGYNEQFF	TRBV7-3	TRBD2	.	TRBJ2-1
TGTGCCAGCAGGCCTCCTTTCTTGGACAGGGATATTTTCTTT	CASRPPFLDRDIFF	TRBV2	TRBD1	.	TRBJ1-1
TGTGCCAGCAGCCAGATCGCCGGGGTCGAGTCACCCCTCCACTTT	CASSQIAGVESPLHF	TRBV14	.	.	TRBJ1-6
TGTGCCAGCAGTCGCCTGGACAGCTTGCCTTCCTACAATGAGCAGTTCTTC	CASSRLDSLPSYNEQFF	TRBV6-1	.	.	TRBJ2-1
TGTGCCAGCAGGGGACAGGGAACTGAGCAGTTCTTC	CASRGQGTEQFF	TRBV2	TRBD1	.	TRBJ2-1
TGTGCCAGCAGTGAAATGGTTGGAAGACATTCGGAGGAGACCCAGTACTTC	CASSEMVGRHSEETQYF	TRBV2	.	.	TRBJ2-5
TGTACCAGCAGTTTAGCGCTAAAGGCTAGCGGGGGTGAGGTTGAGCAGTTCTTC	CTSSLALKASGGEVEQFF	TRBV12-3/TRBV12-4	TRBD2	once	TRBJ2-1
TGTGCCAGCAGTTTACAACAGGGCGGCTACACCTTC	CASSLQQGGYTF	TRBV12-3/TRBV12-4	.	.	TRBJ1-2
TGTGCCAGCAGCTTAGGGACGGGAGAGACCCAGTACTTC	CASSLGTGETQYF	TRBV7-2	.	once	TRBJ2-5
TGCGCCAGCAGCTTGGAGGGCGGGGTCTCCTACAATGAGCAGTTCTTC	CASSLEGGVSYNEQFF	TRBV5-1	.	.	TRBJ2-1
TGTGCTAGCAGCCAAACACTAGCGGGGGTGAATGAGCAGTTCTTC	CASSQTLAGVNEQFF	TRBV7-7	TRBD2	.	TRBJ2-1
TGTGCCAGCAGTTACAGCGGACTAGCGGGAGTCAATGAGCAGTTCTTC	CASSYSGLAGVNEQFF	TRBV6-5	TRBD2	.	TRBJ2-1
TGTGCCAGCAGCGTAGCTCCGGCGGGAGGGGGCTCCTACAATGAGCAGTTCTTC	CASSVAPAGGGSYNEQFF	TRBV9	TRBD2	.	TRBJ2-1
TGTGCCAGCAGTTTAAGTACTAACTATGGCTACACCTTC	CASSLSTNYGYTF	TRBV28	.	many	TRBJ1-2
TGTGCCAGCAGCTTAAATTCTGATGGGGGGCAGTTCTTC	CASSLNSDGGQFF	TRBV7-3	.	many	TRBJ2-1
TGCGCCAGCAGCCCAACGACAGGGTGGGAGACCCAGTACTTC	CASSPTTGWETQYF	TRBV4-1	TRBD1	few	TRBJ2-5
TGTGCCAGCAGTTTAGTCCGGGGGCGGCGGAAGACCCAGTACTTC	CASSLVRGRRKTQYF	TRBV28	.	few	TRBJ2-5
TGTGCCAGCAGCTCGTTAAGGACTTCCCACTACGAGCAGTACTTC	CASSSLRTSHYEQYF	TRBV7-8	.	.	TRBJ2-7
TGCGCCAGCACCAGACTAGCGGGAGAGACCCAGTACTTC	CASTRLAGETQYF	TRBV5-1	TRBD2	.	TRBJ2-5
TGTGCCAGCGGGACGGGTGGCAACGAGCAGTACTTC	CASGTGGNEQYF	TRBV7-3	.	few	TRBJ2-7
TGTGCCAGCAGCTGGACAGAGACTGAAGCTTTCTTT	CASSWTETEAFF	TRBV3-1	.	.	TRBJ1-1
TGTGCCAGCAGCTTAGTCAGGGGCGACGACACAGATACGCAGTATTTT	CASSLVRGDDTDTQYF	TRBV7-9	.	.	TRBJ2-3
TGTGCCAGCAGCTCAACGACTAGCGGAAGCACAGATACGCAGTATTTT	CASSSTTSGSTDTQYF	TRBV7-9	TRBD2	.	TRBJ2-3
TGTGCCAGTTGGACAGGGGGATCAAGCACCTACAATGAGCAGTTCTTC	CASWTGGSSTYNEQFF	TRBV19	TRBD1	.	TRBJ2-1
TGTGCCAGCAGCGGCCTAGCGGGGGGCGCTTACAATGAGCAGTTCTTC	CASSGLAGGAYNEQFF	TRBV7-8	TRBD2	.	TRBJ2-1
TGCAGCGTTGAAAAGGCGAGCGGGATTATACAGACCCAGTACTTC	CSVEKASGIIQTQYF	TRBV29-1	TRBD2	few	TRBJ2-5
TGTGCCAGTAGTTCCCCCGACAGGATCTATGAGCAGTTCTTC	CASSSPDRIYEQFF	TRBV19	.	.	TRBJ2-1